The rows below give T cell receptor beta chains drawn from one sample of a study of blood T cell repertoires in COVID-19. This table comes from immunoSEQ multiplex PCR, and its TCRdb copy is limited to in-frame clones, with some not included. The sample has 450,000 to 500,000 clones; approximately 85% are singletons. Sequencing input: peripheral blood. All receptors come from a human donor in a cohort sampled during active COVID-19. CDR3s leave out the opening cysteine and the closing phenylalanine or tryptophan. Clone size is shown for a subset of rows, as once, few, many or a class of expanded clone.

CDR3 protein	J gene	clone size	V gene
ASSQDLGLVSYNEQF	TRBJ2-1	-	TRBV4-3
ASSLQRASLDTQY	TRBJ2-3	-	TRBV7-3
ASSQGRRTEAF	TRBJ1-1	-	TRBV18
ASSQDRELPPSEKLF	TRBJ1-4	few	TRBV3-1/TRBV3-2
ASSADRDSSYNEQF	TRBJ2-1	-	TRBV7-3
ASSFSGADTQY	TRBJ2-3	-	TRBV7-2
ASSIWGGSTEAF	TRBJ1-1	-	TRBV19
ASGPLSYEQY	TRBJ2-7	-	TRBV7-9
ASSVGGMSHYEQY	TRBJ2-7	once	TRBV9
ASSSQGGGANVLT	TRBJ2-6	-	TRBV7-2
ASRPTGGPGYT	TRBJ1-2	-	TRBV25-1
ASSSSGRARSEETQY	TRBJ2-5	once	TRBV27
ATRTGTISGNTIY	TRBJ1-3	-	TRBV6-5
ASSLLVGELF	TRBJ2-2	-	TRBV11-2
ATSRDRSYTGNQPQH	TRBJ1-5	-	TRBV15
SAGQGRTQY	TRBJ2-5	-	TRBV20-1
ASSETGDTGNTIY	TRBJ1-3	-	TRBV19
ASSRTSNTEAF	TRBJ1-1	-	TRBV7-3
ASRDRGMATNEKLF	TRBJ1-4	few	TRBV27
SVDEGYGYT	TRBJ1-2	-	TRBV29-1
ASSSAYEQY	TRBJ2-7	-	TRBV5-1
ASSITGNYGYT	TRBJ1-2	-	TRBV9
ASSMGQGRRGYT	TRBJ1-2	-	TRBV27
ASSGGVFSNQPQH	TRBJ1-5	once	TRBV19
ASTQWEPRPEAF	TRBJ1-1	-	TRBV6-5
ASSHRRDRDNEQF	TRBJ2-1	few	TRBV6-5
ASSRNRGMGEQY	TRBJ2-7	-	TRBV7-8
ASSLEIRGSYT	TRBJ1-2	-	TRBV7-2
ASSNPGQYYNEQF	TRBJ2-1	-	TRBV19